The 31 T cell receptor beta chains reported below all come from one sample, sequenced in a study of cytomegalovirus exposure and HLA in healthy donors. The data were produced by immunoSEQ multiplex PCR, yet TCRdb's version contains in-frame clones alone and is incomplete. This sample has 71,000 or so clones, with roughly 94% found just once. Source material: PBMCs. The receptors were gathered from a man younger than 35 in good health and CMV-seropositive.

The gene calls are TRBV30 and TRBJ2-2; D is undetermined. In germline, CDR1 is GTSNPN, CDR2 SVGIG (reference sequence). V was clipped by 1 base and J by 3 bases, with 9 bases between them. The CDR3 extends over 14 amino acids. Here the CDR3 DNA reads TGTGCCTGGAGTGACCGGAGATACACCGGGGAGCTGTTTTTT. It specifies CAWSDRRYTGELFF. Drawing the rest from reference TRBV30 and TRBJ2-2, the complete variable domain is SQTIHQWPATLVQPVGSPLSLECTVEGTSNPNLYWYRQAAGRGLQLLFYSVGIGQISSEVPQNLSASRPQDRQFILSSKKLLLSDSGFYLCAWSDRRYTGELFFGEGSRLTVL.

This CDR3 is CASSLAVGAGGHTDTQYF. CDR3 bases: TGCGCCAGCAGCTTGGCCGTCGGGGCGGGGGGGCACACAGATACGCAGTATTTT. The gene calls are TRBV5-1 and TRBJ2-3, with TRBD2 matching 9 bases. CDR1 SGHRS and CDR2 YFSETQ come from the germline V gene. Germline trimming cut 0 bases from V and 2 bases from J; bases unmatched to any gene: 10. CDR3 size: 18 residues.

The V gene is TRBV7-9, the J gene TRBJ2-1; tentatively, D is TRBD2 (6 bases). The V end lost 6 bases, the J end lost 1 base, and 19 bases lay between the germline ends. This CDR3 region has 17 residues. Germline V CDR1 and CDR2: SEHNR, FQNEAQ (reference sequence). CDR3: CASSPKWLRESYNEQFF. The CDR3 coding sequence is TGTGCCAGCAGTCCAAAATGGCTCCGGGAGTCCTACAATGAGCAGTTCTTC.

V usage is TRBV6-6 and J usage is TRBJ2-7, with TRBD2 matching over 7 bases. This CDR3 spans 12 amino acids. CDR1 and CDR2 from the germline V gene are MNHNY and SVGAGI (reference sequence). The J segment lost 5 bases and the V segment lost 5 bases, leaving 3 bases of the junction unmatched. The CDR3 DNA reads TGTGCCAGCAGTGGCGGGAGCCACGAGCAGTACTTC. Its translation is CASSGGSHEQYF.

V gene TRBV7-9 combines with J gene TRBJ1-2, with 7 bases identical to TRBD1. The ends lost 4 bases at V and 2 bases at J; junction bases unmatched: 13. Germline CDR1 and CDR2: SEHNR and FQNEAQ (reference sequence). There are 17 residues in the CDR3. The CDR3 sequence: CASSSSRDSIGNYGYTF. CDR3 DNA sequence: TGTGCCAGCAGCTCGTCCCGGGACAGTATCGGGAACTATGGCTACACCTTC.

The rearrangement joins TRBV10-1 to TRBJ1-3; 7 nucleotides match TRBD1. The CDR3 runs to 18 residues. Germline CDR1 reads WNHNN; CDR2 reads SYGVQD (reference sequence). V trimming: 9 bases; J trimming: 0 bases; junction bases outside the gene matches: 17. This chain's CDR3 is CARTEGQSTPSSGNTIYF. Here the CDR3 DNA reads TGCGCCAGAACAGAGGGACAGTCAACCCCATCCTCTGGAAACACCATATATTTT.

The chain employs TRBV6-1 and TRBJ1-6; 7 bases align to TRBD1. The CDR3 length is 16 residues. Germline V gene data show CDR1 as MNHNS and CDR2 as SASEGT. Trimming removed 4 bases from V and 7 bases from J; junction bases left unmatched: 10. CDR3 amino acids: CASSAVPQGQNSPLHF. The CDR3 coding sequence is TGTGCCAGCAGTGCAGTTCCTCAGGGACAGAATTCACCCCTCCACTTT.

The chain joins TRBV4-1 to TRBJ2-7; 7 nucleotides align to TRBD2. After removal of 2 bases from V and 7 bases from J, the junction contained 11 bases not matched to a gene. Germline loops: CDR1 MGHRA, CDR2 YSYEKL. The CDR3 extends over 15 amino acids. CDR3 bases: TGCGCCAGCAGCCAATTGGGAGGACCGCGGGGGGAGCAGTACTTC. This codes for CASSQLGGPRGEQYF.

This clone appeared once. The rearrangement links TRBV4-1 to TRBJ1-2; possible D gene TRBD1, 5 bases. V was cut by 1 base and J by 4 bases, with 10 bases left in between. The CDR3 loop spans 14 amino acids. The germline CDR1 and CDR2 sequences are MGHRA and YSYEKL. DNA for the CDR3: TGCGCCAGCAGCCAAGGTTCGGGGGGCTATGGCTACACCTTC. This encodes CASSQGSGGYGYTF.

This clone was detected only once. This chain uses TRBV27 with TRBJ2-7; TRBD2 matches at 10 bases. The CDR3 consists of 15 residues. With 8 bases clipped from V and 2 bases from J, the junction kept 9 bases outside the gene matches. Germline CDR1 is MNHEY and CDR2 is SMNVEV (reference sequence). CDR3 nucleotide sequence: TGTGCCAGCGGGTCGACTAGCGGGCAAACCTACGAGCAGTACTTC. This encodes CASGSTSGQTYEQYF.

The rearrangement uses TRBV30 and TRBJ2-1; 8 bases agree with TRBD2. J gave up 3 bases and V 0 bases, and 4 bases lay outside the gene matches. Germline loops: CDR1 GTSNPN, CDR2 SVGIG (reference sequence). CDR3 length equals 15 residues. CDR3 DNA: TGTGCCTGGAGTGTTGGAAGCGGGAGCTACAATGAGCAGTTCTTC. Encoded protein: CAWSVGSGSYNEQFF.

This clone occurred once. This chain links TRBV6-5 with TRBJ1-2; 7 bases line up with TRBD1. After removal of 6 bases from V and 7 bases from J, the junction contained 5 bases not matched to a gene. Germline CDR1 and CDR2: MNHEY and SVGAGI. The CDR3 is made up of 12 amino acids. CDR3 bases: TGTGCCAGCAGCCGACAGGGAGGTGGCTACACCTTC. Amino acid sequence: CASSRQGGGYTF.

The rearrangement links TRBV2 to TRBJ1-2; D is ambiguous. Germline V gives CDR1 SNHLY, CDR2 FYNNEI. V lost 5 bases, J lost 4 bases, and 11 bases lay in between. CDR3 size: 13 residues. CDR3 DNA sequence: TGTGCCAGCAGTCTAGGTTCCCCCTATGGCTACACCTTC. This gives the protein CASSLGSPYGYTF.

The CDR3 here is CASSPAGEETQYF. CDR3 DNA sequence: TGTGCCAGCTCACCAGCAGGGGAAGAGACCCAGTACTTC. The chain is built from TRBV18 and TRBJ2-5, with D possibly being TRBD1 (6 bases). From germline, CDR1 is KGHSH and CDR2 LQKENI. The CDR3 has 13 residues. Trimming left V 2 bases short and J 3 bases short, with 7 bases between.

The chain is built from TRBV7-3 and TRBJ2-1; weak D call: TRBD1 (5 bases). V was pared by 3 bases and J by 5 bases, with 14 bases between. CDR1 and CDR2 from the germline V gene are SGHTA and FQGTGA. The CDR3 sequence is 15 residues long. The CDR3 spells CASSFSGALNNEQFF. In DNA form, the CDR3 reads TGTGCCAGCAGCTTCAGTGGGGCTCTGAACAATGAGCAGTTCTTC.

The chain has TRBV7-3 and TRBJ2-1, with TRBD2 matching over 7 bases. The CDR3 is 15 amino acids. Germline V gene data show CDR1 as SGHTA and CDR2 as FQGTGA. V lost 3 bases and J lost 7; bases outside the gene matches: 9. The CDR3 DNA reads as TGTGCCAGCAGCTTGATTGGCGGGAGTCGGAATGAGCAGTTCTTC. Protein product: CASSLIGGSRNEQFF. The variable domain in full, with the rest retrieved from reference TRBV7-3 and TRBJ2-1, is GAGVSQTPSNKVTEKGKYVELRCDPISGHTALYWYRQSLGQGPEFLIYFQGTGAADDSGLPNDRFFAVRPEGSVSTLKIQRTERGDSAVYLCASSLIGGSRNEQFFGPGTRLTVL.

The rearrangement links TRBV5-1 to TRBJ1-1, with 11 bases identical to TRBD1. Germline assignment: CDR1 SGHRS and CDR2 YFSETQ. The CDR3 consists of 14 residues. J was trimmed by 8 bases and V by 3 bases; bases with no gene match: 6. This CDR3 reads CASSSRTGGAEAFF. The CDR3 DNA follows: TGCGCCAGCAGCTCCCGGACAGGGGGCGCGGAAGCTTTCTTT.

V is TRBV5-1 and J is TRBJ2-3, with D possibly TRBD1 on 5 matching bases. The germline V gene has CDR1 SGHRS and CDR2 YFSETQ. V shed 3 bases and J shed 3 bases, with 11 bases lying between them. The CDR3 extends over 14 amino acids. This CDR3 is CASSSLGQTDTQYF. Here the CDR3 DNA reads TGCGCCAGCAGCTCCCTCGGACAAACAGATACGCAGTATTTT.

V and J are TRBV5-1 and TRBJ2-1; 8 positions match TRBD2. The CDR3 totals 16 residues. The J segment lost 8 bases and the V segment lost 1 base, leaving 11 bases of the junction unmatched. The germline gives CDR1 SGHRS, CDR2 YFSETQ. CDR3 DNA sequence: TGCGCCAGCAGCTTGATCGGCGGGGGGCCTCTCGATGAGCAGTTCTTC. Protein sequence: CASSLIGGGPLDEQFF.

The chain links TRBV7-2 to TRBJ1-2; D is perhaps TRBD1 (5 bases). Trimming stripped 3 bases from V and 5 bases from J, with 13 bases between. Germline loops: CDR1 SGHTA, CDR2 FQGNSA. The CDR3 contains 14 residues. The CDR3: CASSLDTGPYGYTF. DNA of the CDR3: TGTGCCAGCAGCTTGGACACAGGCCCATATGGCTACACCTTC.

V is TRBV5-1 and J is TRBJ2-2; 7 bases agree with TRBD2. Trimming at V came to 4 bases and at J to 0 bases, leaving 3 bases not matched to a gene. The germline gives CDR1 SGHRS, CDR2 YFSETQ. This CDR3 comprises 15 residues. The CDR3 DNA follows: TGCGCCAGCAGCCTAAGCGGGGCGAACACCGGGGAGCTGTTTTTT. Residues: CASSLSGANTGELFF.

V and J are TRBV19 and TRBJ2-4; D not certain. V was trimmed by 3 bases and J by 2 bases, leaving 17 bases between them. The CDR3 has 17 residues. CDR1 and CDR2 from the germline V gene are LNHDA and SQIVND (reference sequence). The DNA for the CDR3 is TGTGCCAGTAGTATTAGAACAGATCCCTTGACCAAAAACATTCAGTACTTC. Its translation is CASSIRTDPLTKNIQYF.

This chain links TRBV4-1 with TRBJ1-3; D remains ambiguous. This CDR3 comprises 15 residues. Between the trimmed V and J ends, which lost 0 bases and 0 bases, there was a span of 6 bases. Germline loops: CDR1 MGHRA, CDR2 YSYEKL. The CDR3 is CASSQDGGSGNTIYF. The CDR3 DNA reads TGCGCCAGCAGCCAAGACGGCGGCTCTGGAAACACCATATATTTT.

The rearrangement links TRBV6-1 to TRBJ1-3; tentatively, D is TRBD1 (5 bases). Trimming left V 1 base short and J 0 bases short, with 10 bases between. The CDR3 spans 16 residues. Germline V gene sequence: CDR1 MNHNS, CDR2 SASEGT. CDR3 nucleotide sequence: TGTGCCAGCAGTGAAGGGGCAGGGCCCTCTGGAAACACCATATATTTT. Translated: CASSEGAGPSGNTIYF.

The chain carries TRBV28 and TRBJ2-7; D might be TRBD2 (5 bases). The CDR3 has 16 residues. V was clipped by 5 bases and J by 6 bases, with 23 bases between them. Germline V CDR1 and CDR2: MDHEN, SYDVKM. Written as DNA, the CDR3 is TGTGCCAGCAGTCCACTAGAACCAGACCTTATTGGCGAGCAGTACTTC. Translated: CASSPLEPDLIGEQYF.

V gene TRBV28 combines with J gene TRBJ2-1; TRBD2 matches at 7 bases. Germline CDR1 is MDHEN and CDR2 is SYDVKM. Trimming at V came to 4 bases and at J to 8 bases, leaving 11 bases not matched to a gene. The CDR3 runs 15 residues. CDR3 loop: CASSWRLLGGDEQFF. CDR3 in DNA: TGTGCCAGCAGTTGGAGACTTCTGGGGGGGGATGAGCAGTTCTTC.

This CDR3 is CASSRATNEKLFF. The CDR3 DNA follows: TGCGCCAGCAGCCGGGCAACTAATGAAAAACTGTTTTTT. The V and J genes are TRBV5-1 and TRBJ1-4; no clear D. CDR3 length: 13 amino acids. Trimming took off 4 bases at V and 0 bases at J, with 4 bases between the two ends. Germline assignment: CDR1 SGHRS and CDR2 YFSETQ. The full variable domain, completed using reference TRBV5-1 and TRBJ1-4, is KAGVTQTPRYLIKTRGQQVTLSCSPISGHRSVSWYQQTPGQGLQFLFEYFSETQRNKGNFPGRFSGRQFSNSRSEMNVSTLELGDSALYLCASSRATNEKLFFGSGTQLSVL.

V is TRBV5-1 and J is TRBJ1-4; 7 bases fit TRBD1. This CDR3 comprises 13 residues. Germline CDR1 is SGHRS and CDR2 is YFSETQ. Trimming removed 4 bases from V and 7 bases from J; junction bases left unmatched: 4. The CDR3 DNA reads as TGCGCCAGCAGCCCAGGGACAGCTGAAAAACTGTTTTTT. Protein sequence: CASSPGTAEKLFF.

The chain has TRBV9 and TRBJ1-3; unclear D gene. CDR3 length: 14 amino acids. Germline V gene sequence: CDR1 SGDLS, CDR2 YYNGEE. V was shortened by 0 bases and J by 6 bases, with 10 bases between the two germline ends. The CDR3, as DNA: TGTGCCAGCAGCGTAGAATCAGGATTAAACACCATATATTTT. Translating it yields CASSVESGLNTIYF.

The rearrangement uses TRBV5-1 and TRBJ2-5; possibly TRBD2 for D (5 bases). Trimming took 4 bases from V and 2 from J, leaving 9 bases between them. Germline CDR1 SGHRS, CDR2 YFSETQ. The CDR3 has 13 amino acids. Here the CDR3 DNA reads TGCGCCAGCAGCGAACTAGGGCAAGAGACCCAGTACTTC. Its translation: CASSELGQETQYF.

This chain uses TRBV19 with TRBJ2-1, with D possibly being TRBD2 (6 bases). CDR1 and CDR2 (germline): LNHDA, SQIVND (reference sequence). V was pared by 5 bases and J by 1 base, with 9 bases between. The CDR3 spans 14 residues. CDR3 sequence: CASSDGGSYNEQFF. For the CDR3, the DNA is TGTGCCAGTAGTGACGGGGGATCCTACAATGAGCAGTTCTTC.